Presented here are 3 T cell receptor beta chains from one specimen sequenced in a study of T cell responses to AZD1222 COVID-19 vaccine. Some clones are missing from TCRdb's copy, which holds only in-frame ones; the method was immunoSEQ multiplex PCR. The table has about 56,000 clones, 86% seen once; the top ten hold around 7%. Material: peripheral blood, obtained 28 days after the second AZD1222 dose. The receptors were sampled from an adult who received the AZD1222 COVID-19 vaccine.

This clone was recorded once. The genes are TRBV5-1 and TRBJ2-5, with D perhaps matching TRBD1 (6 bases). The CDR3 runs to 15 residues. Per the germline V gene, CDR1 is SGHRS and CDR2 is YFSETQ. V dropped 5 bases and J dropped 5 bases, with 19 bases sitting between them. The CDR3 loop reads CASSLTGTIKETQYF. The CDR3 nucleotides read TGCGCCAGCAGTCTGACCGGGACAATAAAGGAGACCCAGTACTTC. The full variable domain, its missing parts supplied by reference TRBV5-1 and TRBJ2-5, is KAGVTQTPRYLIKTRGQQVTLSCSPISGHRSVSWYQQTPGQGLQFLFEYFSETQRNKGNFPGRFSGRQFSNSRSEMNVSTLELGDSALYLCASSLTGTIKETQYFGPGTRLLVL.

The CDR3 loop is CASTWTGGEKLFF. For the CDR3, the DNA is TGTGCCAGCACCTGGACAGGGGGCGAAAAACTGTTTTTT. This chain links TRBV7-9 with TRBJ1-4; 11 bases are a match to TRBD1. V lost 7 bases and J lost 8; bases outside the gene matches: 3. The CDR3 consists of 13 residues. In germline, CDR1 is SEHNR, CDR2 FQNEAQ (reference sequence).

The rearrangement joins TRBV6-5 to TRBJ1-2, with a weak D call TRBD1 (6 bases). The CDR3 consists of 14 residues. V lost 2 bases to trimming and J lost 4 bases, with 11 bases between them. Germline assignment: CDR1 MNHEY and CDR2 SVGAGI. The DNA of the CDR3 is TGTGCCAGCAGTTACCGGGGGCCGGGCTATGGCTACACCTTC. This sequence encodes CASSYRGPGYGYTF.